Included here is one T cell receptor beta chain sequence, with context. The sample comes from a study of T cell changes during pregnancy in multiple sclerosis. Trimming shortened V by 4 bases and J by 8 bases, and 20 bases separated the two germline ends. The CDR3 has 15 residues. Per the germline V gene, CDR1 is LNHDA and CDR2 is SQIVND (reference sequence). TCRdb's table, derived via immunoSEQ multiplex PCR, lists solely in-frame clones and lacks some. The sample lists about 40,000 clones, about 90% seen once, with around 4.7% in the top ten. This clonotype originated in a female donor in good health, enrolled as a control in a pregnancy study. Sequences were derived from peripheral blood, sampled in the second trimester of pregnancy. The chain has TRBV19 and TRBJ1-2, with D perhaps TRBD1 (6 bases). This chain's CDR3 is CASSNSPQDSVGYTF. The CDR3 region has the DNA TGTGCCAGTAGTAACTCTCCCCAGGACAGCGTCGGCTACACCTTC.